This T cell receptor beta chain was sequenced during a study of cytotoxic CD8 clonotypes in ibrutinib-treated CLL. Overall study: The response samples were taken once patients had been treated for a median of about 12 months, range 6 to 36. Study results and caveats: Clonality went up at ibrutinib response and then declined back toward baseline at progression. Circulating CD8+ T-cell counts were tracked by baseline clonality, which exceeded that of age-matched healthy donors.

For this clone: The antigen remains undetermined.

In germline, CDR1 is SGDLS, CDR2 YYNGEE. The CDR3 extends over 12 amino acids. V was clipped by 0 bases and J by 5 bases, with 5 bases between them. Clones were sequenced by immunoSEQ multiplex PCR, and TCRdb holds only the in-frame ones, with some missing. This table has roughly 51,000 clones, 53% appearing once. This chain links TRBV9 with TRBJ1-1; no definite D call. The sequences come from PBMCs, collected after 12 months of ibrutinib treatment. The clonotype comes from a human donor with chronic lymphocytic leukemia. CDR3 residues: CASSVDDTEAFF. CDR3 coding DNA: TGTGCCAGCAGCGTAGATGATACTGAAGCTTTCTTT.